The next 9 T cell receptor beta chains were all read from a single sample in a study of response to subunit inactivated influenza vaccine. TCRdb redid the calling of the RT-PCR reads with MiXCR, one entry per CDR3 protein. The sample gives approximately 490,000 distinct CDR3 sequences, approximately 7.8% of which show up once; roughly 14% is in the top ten. Sample: PBMCs from blood, taken around 2 years after vaccination. The source of these receptors is a man aged 45 to 70 who received an inactivated influenza vaccine.

This clonotype was detected only a few times. The J gene is TRBJ2-1, the V gene TRBV10-3; D unresolved. V gave up 6 bases and J gave up 0 bases, with 12 bases separating them. This CDR3 is 15 amino acids long. CDR1 is ENHRY and CDR2 is SYGVKD in the germline V gene. CDR3 in DNA: TGTGCCATCAGGGGGTCGGGTGTCTCCTACAATGAGCAGTTCTTC. This codes for CAIRGSGVSYNEQFF.

This chain connects TRBV5-4 to TRBJ2-1; 7 nucleotides line up with TRBD2. CDR1 is SGHNT, CDR2 YYREEE, per germline (reference sequence). This CDR3 is 17 amino acids long. With 3 bases clipped from V and 0 bases from J, the junction kept 9 bases outside the gene matches. CDR3 coding DNA: TGTGCCAGCAGCTCGGCTGGGGGGGGGACCTCCTACAATGAGCAGTTCTTC. It translates to CASSSAGGGTSYNEQFF.

The V gene is TRBV4-1, the J gene TRBJ1-3; D not certain. Germline assignment: CDR1 MGHRA and CDR2 YSYEKL. V dropped 0 bases and J dropped 5 bases, with 5 bases sitting between them. The CDR3 sequence is 13 residues long. CDR3 nucleotide sequence: TGCGCCAGCAGCCAAGAAGAGAGAAACACCATATATTTT. It encodes CASSQEERNTIYF.

This clonotype was observed at least ten times. The chain employs TRBV29-1 and TRBJ2-3; no clear D. V dropped 6 bases and J dropped 0 bases, with 16 bases sitting between them. Germline CDR1 is SQVTM and CDR2 is ANQGSEA. The CDR3 runs to 15 residues. The chain's CDR3 is CSVLHDQHSTDTQYF. CDR3 coding DNA: TGCAGCGTATTACACGATCAACATAGCACAGATACGCAGTATTTT.

The chain has TRBV4-2 and TRBJ1-2, with a weak D call TRBD1 (6 bases). This CDR3 comprises 15 residues. From germline, CDR1 is LGHNA and CDR2 YNFKEQ. Trimming removed 1 base from V and 3 bases from J, with 12 bases in between. This CDR3 is CASSQGSGGDYGYTF. CDR3 DNA sequence: TGTGCCAGCAGCCAAGGCAGTGGGGGCGACTATGGCTACACCTTC.

In this sample, this clonotype turned up many times. The V call is TRBV5-1, the J call TRBJ1-1; 12 bases map to TRBD1. Germline trimming cut 4 bases from V and 5 bases from J; bases unmatched to any gene: 9. Per the germline V gene, CDR1 is SGHRS and CDR2 is YFSETQ. This CDR3 is 16 amino acids long. CDR3 sequence: CASSPGQGAMRTEAFF. CDR3 DNA: TGCGCCAGCAGCCCGGGACAGGGGGCTATGAGAACTGAAGCTTTCTTT.

This clonotype was observed a handful of times. V gene TRBV7-8 combines with J gene TRBJ2-1; 12 bases fit TRBD2. The CDR3 has 19 residues. Germline assignment: CDR1 SGHVS and CDR2 FQNEAQ. Germline trimming cut 5 bases from V and 7 bases from J; bases unmatched to any gene: 18. DNA of the CDR3: TGTGCCAGCAGCGGGGGACTAGCGGGTGTCCCTCTATTTCTTAATGAGCAGTTCTTC. Its protein is CASSGGLAGVPLFLNEQFF. The complete variable domain, with remaining parts taken from reference TRBV7-8 and TRBJ2-1, reads GAGVSQSPRYKVAKRGQDVALRCDPISGHVSLFWYQQALGQGPEFLTYFQNEAQLDKSGLPSDRFFAERPEGSVSTLKIQRTQQEDSAVYLCASSGGLAGVPLFLNEQFFGPGTRLTVL.

The table lists this clonotype with a few counts. This chain links TRBV20-1 with TRBJ2-1, with D unresolved. CDR1 is DFQATT and CDR2 is SNEGSKA in the germline V gene (reference sequence). This CDR3 is built from 12 residues. V was shortened by 3 bases and J by 8 bases, with 11 bases between the two germline ends. DNA of the CDR3: TGCAGTGCTAGGGCTCCATTGTATGAGCAGTTCTTC. Residues: CSARAPLYEQFF.

This chain links TRBV11-2 with TRBJ2-5, with 7 nucleotides matching TRBD1. V dropped 3 bases and J dropped 1; count of bases not matched to a gene: 5. The CDR3 is made up of 15 amino acids. Germline V gene lookup returns CDR1 SGHAT and CDR2 FQNNGV. The CDR3 coding sequence is TGTGCCAGCAGCTTCAGGGGGTTCACCCAAGAGACCCAGTACTTC. Translated: CASSFRGFTQETQYF.